This TCR beta chain was sequenced for a study of T cells in Graves' hyperthyroidism and ophthalmopathy. RNA transcripts were the template for amplifying TCR beta CDR3 regions. TCR CDR3 regions were first amplified by RT-PCR with HTBI primers. TCRdb passed the multiplex PCR reads through MiXCR, listing each CDR3 protein once. Of fewer than 900,000 distinct CDR3 sequences in the sample, around a sixth are singletons; the top ten hold 16%. This CDR3 is built from 13 residues. Deletions cut 4 bases from V and 4 bases from J, with 11 bases between. CDR1 ENHRY and CDR2 SYGVKD come from the germline V gene. PBMCs were sourced from more than 7.5 ml fresh peripheral blood. This clonotype was seen a few times.

J is TRBJ2-7 and V is TRBV10-3; D is unclear. This sequence originates from a woman in her forties or fifties with Graves' hyperthyroidism that later progressed to Graves' ophthalmopathy. The material sequenced was blood. The CDR3 reads CAISGKESYEQYF. CDR3 DNA: TGTGCCATCAGTGGGAAGGAGAGTTACGAGCAGTACTTC.